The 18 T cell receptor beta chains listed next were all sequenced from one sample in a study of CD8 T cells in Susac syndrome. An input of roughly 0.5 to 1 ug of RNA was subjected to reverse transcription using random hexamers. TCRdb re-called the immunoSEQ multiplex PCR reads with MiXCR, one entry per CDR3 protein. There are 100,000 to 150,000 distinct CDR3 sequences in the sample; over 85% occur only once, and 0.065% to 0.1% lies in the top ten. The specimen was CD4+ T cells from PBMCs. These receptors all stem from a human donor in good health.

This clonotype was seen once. CDR3 loop: CASSVTSFMNTEAFF. As DNA, the CDR3 is TGTGCCAGCAGTGTGACGTCCTTCATGAACACTGAAGCTTTCTTT. The chain employs TRBV6-6 and TRBJ1-1; no clear D gene. Germline V gives CDR1 MNHNY, CDR2 SVGAGI (reference sequence). The CDR3 covers 15 residues. V was clipped by 5 bases and J by 0 bases, with 13 bases between them.

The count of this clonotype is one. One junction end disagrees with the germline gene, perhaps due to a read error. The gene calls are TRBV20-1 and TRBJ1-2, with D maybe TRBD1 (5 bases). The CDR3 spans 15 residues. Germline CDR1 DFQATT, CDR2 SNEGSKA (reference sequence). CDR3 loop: CSASRSGSGGYGYTF. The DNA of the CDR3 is TGCAGCGCTAGCCGTTCAGGGAGCGGTGGCTATGGCTACACCTTC.

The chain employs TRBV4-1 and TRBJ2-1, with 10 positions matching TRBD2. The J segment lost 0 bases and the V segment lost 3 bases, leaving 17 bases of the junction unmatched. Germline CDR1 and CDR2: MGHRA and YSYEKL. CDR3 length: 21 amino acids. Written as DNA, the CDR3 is TGCGCCAGCAGCCAGGAGTCACCGGGACTAGCGTCATTTGGCTCCTACAATGAGCAGTTCTTC. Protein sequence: CASSQESPGLASFGSYNEQFF.

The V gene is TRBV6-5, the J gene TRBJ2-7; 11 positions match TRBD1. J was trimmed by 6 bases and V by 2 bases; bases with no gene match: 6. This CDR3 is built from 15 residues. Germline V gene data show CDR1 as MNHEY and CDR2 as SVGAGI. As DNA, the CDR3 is TGTGCCAGCAGTTACCCGGGACAGGGGGGAGGCGAGCAGTACTTC. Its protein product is CASSYPGQGGGEQYF.

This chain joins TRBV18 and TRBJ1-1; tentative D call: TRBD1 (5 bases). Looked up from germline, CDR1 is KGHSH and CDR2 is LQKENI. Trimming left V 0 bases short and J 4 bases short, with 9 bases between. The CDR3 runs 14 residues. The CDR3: CASSPPLGRTEAFF. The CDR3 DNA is TGTGCCAGCTCACCACCGCTGGGGCGCACTGAAGCTTTCTTT. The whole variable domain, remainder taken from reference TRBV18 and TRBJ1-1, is NAGVMQNPRHLVRRRGQEARLRCSPMKGHSHVYWYRQLPEEGLKFMVYLQKENIIDESGMPKERFSAEFPKEGPSILRIQQVVRGDSAAYFCASSPPLGRTEAFFGQGTRLTVV.

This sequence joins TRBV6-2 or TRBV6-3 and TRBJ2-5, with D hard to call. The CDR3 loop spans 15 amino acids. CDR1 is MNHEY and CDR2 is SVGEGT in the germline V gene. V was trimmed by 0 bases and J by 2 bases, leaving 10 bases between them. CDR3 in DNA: TGTGCCAGCAGTTACTCGACGCCAGATCAAGAGACCCAGTACTTC. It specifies CASSYSTPDQETQYF.

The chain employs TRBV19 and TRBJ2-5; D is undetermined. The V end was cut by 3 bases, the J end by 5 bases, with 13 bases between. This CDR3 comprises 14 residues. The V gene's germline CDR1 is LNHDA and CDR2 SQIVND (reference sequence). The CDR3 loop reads CASSIQSGWETQYF. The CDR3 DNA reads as TGTGCCAGTAGTATTCAATCGGGTTGGGAGACCCAGTACTTC.

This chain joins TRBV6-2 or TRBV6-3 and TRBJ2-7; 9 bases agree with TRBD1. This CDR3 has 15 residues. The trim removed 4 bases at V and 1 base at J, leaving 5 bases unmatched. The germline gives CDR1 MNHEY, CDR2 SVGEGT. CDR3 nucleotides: TGTGCCAGCAGTTCCACAGGGGGCGCGTCCTACGAGCAGTACTTC. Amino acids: CASSSTGGASYEQYF.

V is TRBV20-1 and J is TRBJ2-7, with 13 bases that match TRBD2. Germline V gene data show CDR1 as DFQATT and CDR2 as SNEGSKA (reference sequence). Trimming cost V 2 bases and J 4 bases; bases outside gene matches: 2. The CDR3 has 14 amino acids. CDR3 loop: CSARRTSGSYEQYF. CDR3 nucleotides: TGCAGTGCTAGAAGGACTAGCGGGAGTTACGAGCAGTACTTC.

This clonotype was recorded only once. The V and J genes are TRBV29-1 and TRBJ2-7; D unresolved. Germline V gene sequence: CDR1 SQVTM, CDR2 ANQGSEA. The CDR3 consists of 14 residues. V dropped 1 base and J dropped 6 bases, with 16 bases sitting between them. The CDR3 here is CSVEGAVPSGEQYF. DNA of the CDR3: TGCAGCGTTGAAGGGGCAGTACCAAGTGGCGAGCAGTACTTC.

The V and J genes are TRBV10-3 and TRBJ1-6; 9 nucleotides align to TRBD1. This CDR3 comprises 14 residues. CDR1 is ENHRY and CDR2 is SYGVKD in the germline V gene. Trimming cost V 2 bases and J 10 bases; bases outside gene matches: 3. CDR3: CAISEGQGTSPLHF. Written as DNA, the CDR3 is TGTGCCATCAGTGAGGGACAGGGGACCTCACCCCTCCACTTT.

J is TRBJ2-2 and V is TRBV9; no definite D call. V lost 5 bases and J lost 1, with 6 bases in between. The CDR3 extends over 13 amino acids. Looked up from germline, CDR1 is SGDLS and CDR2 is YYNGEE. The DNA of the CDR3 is TGTGCCAGCAGGGACGGGAACACCGGGGAGCTGTTTTTT. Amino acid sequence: CASRDGNTGELFF. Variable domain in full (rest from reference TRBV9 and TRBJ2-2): DSGVTQTPKHLITATGQRVTLRCSPRSGDLSVYWYQQSLDQGLQFLIQYYNGEERAKGNILERFSAQQFPDLHSELNLSSLELGDSALYFCASRDGNTGELFFGEGSRLTVL.

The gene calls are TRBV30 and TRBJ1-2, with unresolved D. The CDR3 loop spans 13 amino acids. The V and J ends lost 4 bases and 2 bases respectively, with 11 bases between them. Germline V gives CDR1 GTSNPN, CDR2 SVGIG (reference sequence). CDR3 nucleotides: TGTGCCTGGAAGGATGAAGCAAACTATGGCTACACCTTC. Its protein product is CAWKDEANYGYTF.

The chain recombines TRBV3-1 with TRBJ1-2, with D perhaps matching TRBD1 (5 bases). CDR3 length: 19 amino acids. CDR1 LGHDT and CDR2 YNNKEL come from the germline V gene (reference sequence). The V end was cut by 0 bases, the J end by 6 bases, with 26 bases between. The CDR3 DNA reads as TGTGCCAGCAGCCAAGATGGTCTAGTGGGACTCGAGATTGGGAATGGCTACACCTTC. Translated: CASSQDGLVGLEIGNGYTF.

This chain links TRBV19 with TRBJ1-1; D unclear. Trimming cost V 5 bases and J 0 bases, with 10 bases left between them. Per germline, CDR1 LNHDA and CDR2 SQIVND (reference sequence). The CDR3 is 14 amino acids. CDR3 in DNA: TGTGCCAGTAGTCCGGGCGGAGTGAACACTGAAGCTTTCTTT. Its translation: CASSPGGVNTEAFF.

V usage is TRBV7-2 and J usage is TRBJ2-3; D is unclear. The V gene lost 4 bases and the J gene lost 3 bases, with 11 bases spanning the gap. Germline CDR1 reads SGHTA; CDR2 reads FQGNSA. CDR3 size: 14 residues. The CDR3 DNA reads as TGTGCCAGCAGCTCCTCTTTAAGGACAGATACGCAGTATTTT. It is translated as CASSSSLRTDTQYF.

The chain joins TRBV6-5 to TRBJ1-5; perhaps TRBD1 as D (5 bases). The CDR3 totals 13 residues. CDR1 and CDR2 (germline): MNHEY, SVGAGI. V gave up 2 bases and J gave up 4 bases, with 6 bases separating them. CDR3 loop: CASSYRGNQPQHF. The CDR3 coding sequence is TGTGCCAGCAGTTACAGGGGTAATCAGCCCCAGCATTTT.

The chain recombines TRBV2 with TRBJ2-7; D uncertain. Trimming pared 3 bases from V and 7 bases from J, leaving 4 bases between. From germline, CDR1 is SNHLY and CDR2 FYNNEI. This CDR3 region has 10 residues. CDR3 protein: CASSEVEQYF. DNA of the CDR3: TGTGCCAGCAGTGAGGTGGAGCAGTACTTC.